A single TCR beta chain is shown here with its context. The data were taken from a study of blood T cell repertoires in COVID-19. Before they entered the study, exposed participants had met a COVID-19 case within 2 weeks. This CDR3 is 14 amino acids long. The V gene lost 7 bases and the J gene lost 3 bases, with 18 bases spanning the gap. Germline CDR1 SQVTM, CDR2 ANQGSEA. Original processing notes: Quantification of nucleated cells was approximated via reference gene primer amplification. Clones were read by immunoSEQ multiplex PCR, and TCRdb kept only the in-frame ones, dropping some. The DNA gave D and trimming, while V, J and clone size come from that table. Of roughly 320,000 clones listed, over 90% are singletons.

This sequence joins TRBV29-1 and TRBJ1-2; D possibly corresponds to TRBD1 (5 bases). Input material: PBMCs or T cells enriched from blood (not recorded which). This receptor was taken from a woman aged 30 to 39 who had been exposed to COVID-19. As DNA, the CDR3 is TGCAGCGGTGGCCCCTCACCGGGGGACTATGGCTACACCTTC. Protein product: CSGGPSPGDYGYTF.